Listed here are 22 T cell receptor beta chains from one sample, sequenced in a study of shared clonotypes between healthy human individuals. Assay used: immunoSEQ multiplex PCR; TCRdb lists only in-frame clones, some missing. The data contain about 1.5 million clones, roughly 96% of them seen just once; the ten biggest clones take up roughly 1.2%. Sequenced sample: naive CD4+ T cells sorted from blood. As for subset: CD45RA+ positively selected. The receptors here all came from a man aged 30 to 39 in good health.

The chain carries TRBV5-4 and TRBJ1-1; no definite D call. V dropped 2 bases and J dropped 8 bases, with 13 bases sitting between them. The CDR3 extends over 13 amino acids. Germline CDR1 and CDR2: SGHNT and YYREEE (reference sequence). The CDR3 DNA sequence: TGTGCCAGCAGCTTACCATCGACGGACGAAGCTTTCTTT. Protein: CASSLPSTDEAFF.

J is TRBJ2-3 and V is TRBV20-1; D not resolved. Trimming removed 4 bases at V and 5 bases at J, with 7 bases between. The CDR3 totals 11 residues. From germline, CDR1 is DFQATT and CDR2 SNEGSKA (reference sequence). The CDR3 here is CSATLGDTQYF. CDR3 in DNA: TGCAGTGCTACTTTAGGAGATACGCAGTATTTT.

The chain recombines TRBV9 with TRBJ2-1, with 11 bases matching TRBD2. Unmatched junction bases numbered 10, after V lost 4 bases and J lost 4 bases. The length of the CDR3 is 17 residues. Germline V gene lookup returns CDR1 SGDLS and CDR2 YYNGEE. The CDR3 reads CASSPGTSGGRYNEQFF. For the CDR3, the DNA is TGTGCCAGCAGCCCCGGGACTAGCGGAGGTCGGTACAATGAGCAGTTCTTC.

V and J are TRBV6-5 and TRBJ2-2; 7 bases agree with TRBD2. CDR1 and CDR2 from the germline V gene are MNHEY and SVGAGI. This CDR3 has 13 amino acids. The J segment lost 10 bases and the V segment lost 6 bases, leaving 8 bases of the junction unmatched. CDR3 DNA: TGTGCCAGCAGCCCTCAGGGACTACAGGAGCTGTTTTTT. Its protein is CASSPQGLQELFF.

CDR3 in amino acids: CASSPSGTTTDTQYF. The CDR3 region has the DNA TGCGCCAGCAGCCCCTCCGGGACAACCACAGATACGCAGTATTTT. V and J are TRBV5-1 and TRBJ2-3; perhaps TRBD1 as D (6 bases). The CDR3 is 15 residues long. Trimming took off 4 bases at V and 2 bases at J, with 14 bases between the two ends. Germline V lookup: CDR1 SGHRS, CDR2 YFSETQ.

The CDR3 DNA follows: TGTGCCAGCAGCTTAGAGCGGGAACGGGCTCACGAGCAGTACTTC. It yields the protein CASSLERERAHEQYF. The V call is TRBV11-2, the J call TRBJ2-7; D is possibly TRBD2 (6 bases). CDR1 and CDR2 from the germline V gene are SGHAT and FQNNGV. The CDR3 spans 15 residues. V lost 0 bases and J lost 5, with 14 bases in between.

The chain couples TRBV7-2 to TRBJ2-2; D unresolved. Trimming removed 2 bases at V and 6 bases at J, with 13 bases between. The length of the CDR3 is 15 residues. Germline V gives CDR1 SGHTA, CDR2 FQGNSA. The CDR3 nucleotides read TGTGCCAGCAGCTTAAGTAGGGCCTGGGCCGGGGAGCTGTTTTTT. Protein product: CASSLSRAWAGELFF. Complete variable domain (other parts from reference TRBV7-2 and TRBJ2-2): GAGVSQSPSNKVTEKGKDVELRCDPISGHTALYWYRQSLGQGLEFLIYFQGNSAPDKSGLPSDRFSAERTGGSVSTLTIQRTQQEDSAVYLCASSLSRAWAGELFFGEGSRLTVL.

The rearrangement links TRBV10-3 to TRBJ2-2; tentative D call: TRBD2 (6 bases). V was shortened by 2 bases and J by 5 bases, with 15 bases between the two germline ends. Germline CDR1 is ENHRY and CDR2 is SYGVKD. CDR3 length: 16 residues. Here the CDR3 reads CAISEKPGTRTGELFF. The CDR3 coding sequence is TGTGCCATCAGTGAGAAGCCCGGGACTCGGACCGGGGAGCTGTTTTTT.

The table lists this clone with a count of one. The chain is built from TRBV28 and TRBJ2-7, with D possibly TRBD2 on 6 matching bases. Germline lookup yields CDR1 MDHEN and CDR2 SYDVKM. The CDR3 spans 15 residues. Trimming took 6 bases from V and 2 from J, leaving 17 bases between them. CDR3 in amino acids: CASSPGDLRTYEQYF. The CDR3 nucleotides read TGTGCCAGCAGCCCGGGGGATTTGCGGACCTACGAGCAGTACTTC.

V is TRBV28 and J is TRBJ1-2; 7 bases are a match to TRBD1. Germline CDR1 is MDHEN and CDR2 is SYDVKM. CDR3 size: 14 residues. The V segment lost 5 bases and the J segment 3 bases; nucleotides outside the gene matches: 6. The CDR3: CASSRTGVYYGYTF. DNA of the CDR3: TGTGCCAGCAGTAGAACAGGGGTTTACTATGGCTACACCTTC.

The chain recombines TRBV29-1 with TRBJ2-2; either TRBD1 or TRBD2 may fit D (5 bases each). Germline loops: CDR1 SQVTM, CDR2 ANQGSEA. The CDR3 has 13 residues. V lost 3 bases and J 5 bases, leaving 10 bases between the germline ends. CDR3 in amino acids: CSVDRGATGELFF. The CDR3 DNA reads TGCAGCGTTGATAGGGGAGCAACCGGGGAGCTGTTTTTT.

The CDR3, as DNA: TGTGCCAGCAGTCAGGGGCTGAGTGAGCAGTTCTTC. Translating it yields CASSQGLSEQFF. The V call is TRBV28, the J call TRBJ2-1; possible D gene TRBD1, 6 bases. The CDR3 is 12 residues long. V lost 5 bases, J lost 9 bases, and 11 bases lay in between. Germline V lookup: CDR1 MDHEN, CDR2 SYDVKM. The full variable domain, its missing parts supplied by reference TRBV28 and TRBJ2-1, is DVKVTQSSRYLVKRTGEKVFLECVQDMDHENMFWYRQDPGLGLRLIYFSYDVKMKEKGDIPEGYSVSREKKERFSLILESASTNQTSMYLCASSQGLSEQFFGPGTRLTVL.

As concerns this clone: Relative to the germline gene, one junction end is altered; a read error may explain this. This rearrangement joins TRBV7-7 to TRBJ2-1, with a possible D match to TRBD2 (6 bases). The CDR3 spans 13 residues. Per the germline V gene, CDR1 is SSHAT and CDR2 is FNYEAQ (reference sequence). The CDR3 loop is CASRQEGNNEQFF. CDR3 DNA: TGTGCTAGCAGGCAGGAGGGGAACAATGAGCAGTTCTTC.

The chain recombines TRBV18 with TRBJ2-7, with 9 bases lining up with TRBD1. Germline lookup yields CDR1 KGHSH and CDR2 LQKENI. V was pared by 4 bases and J by 5 bases, with 3 bases of the junction left unmatched. This CDR3 has 13 residues. CDR3 coding DNA: TGTGCCAGCTCACGCCGGGACAGGGACGAGCAGTACTTC. This encodes CASSRRDRDEQYF.

The chain joins TRBV5-1 to TRBJ1-1; the D is unclear. Deletions cut 0 bases from V and 1 base from J, with 10 bases between. The CDR3 loop spans 15 amino acids. Germline values: CDR1 SGHRS, CDR2 YFSETQ. The CDR3: CASSLGRFSNTEAFF. The CDR3, as DNA: TGCGCCAGCAGCTTGGGGAGATTTTCGAACACTGAAGCTTTCTTT.

For the CDR3, the DNA is TGTGCCAGCAGCTCAACCGGGACAAGTAATGAAAAACTGTTTTTT. Its translation: CASSSTGTSNEKLFF. The V call is TRBV7-9, the J call TRBJ1-4; tentatively, D is TRBD1 (6 bases). There are 15 residues in the CDR3. Trimming pared 4 bases from V and 4 bases from J, leaving 13 bases between. Germline-derived CDR1 and CDR2 are SEHNR and FQNEAQ (reference sequence).

The genes are TRBV9 and TRBJ1-3; D may be TRBD1 (5 bases). Per the germline V gene, CDR1 is SGDLS and CDR2 is YYNGEE. Trimming stripped 3 bases from V and 0 bases from J, with 13 bases between. CDR3 length equals 16 residues. This CDR3 reads CASSALGANSGNTIYF. CDR3 coding DNA: TGTGCCAGCAGCGCTCTCGGGGCGAACTCTGGAAACACCATATATTTT.

The chain employs TRBV11-2 and TRBJ2-1; TRBD2 agrees at 7 bases. This CDR3 is built from 14 residues. V was pared by 4 bases and J by 7 bases, with 7 bases of the junction left unmatched. Germline assignment: CDR1 SGHAT and CDR2 FQNNGV. CDR3 coding DNA: TGTGCCAGCAGCTCCGTAGCGGGTAAAAATGAGCAGTTCTTC. Residues: CASSSVAGKNEQFF.

The rearrangement links TRBV5-1 to TRBJ2-1; 12 bases are shared with TRBD2. Per germline, CDR1 SGHRS and CDR2 YFSETQ. J gave up 3 bases and V 0 bases, and 4 bases lay outside the gene matches. The CDR3 consists of 17 residues. The chain's CDR3 is CASSLGLAGVGYNEQFF. Here the CDR3 DNA reads TGCGCCAGCAGCTTGGGACTAGCGGGAGTGGGCTACAATGAGCAGTTCTTC.

Here the CDR3 DNA reads TGTGCCACCGGACAAAACCAAGAGACCCAGTACTTC. Its protein is CATGQNQETQYF. The chain couples TRBV19 to TRBJ2-5; D possibly corresponds to TRBD1 (5 bases). Germline loops: CDR1 LNHDA, CDR2 SQIVND (reference sequence). V lost 10 bases and J 0 bases, leaving 9 bases between the germline ends. This CDR3 comprises 12 residues.

The V and J genes are TRBV14 and TRBJ1-5; a weak D match, TRBD1 (6 bases). This CDR3 has 13 residues. The V gene lost 4 bases and the J gene lost 6 bases, with 10 bases spanning the gap. Germline assignment: CDR1 SGHDN and CDR2 FVKESK. CDR3 residues: CASSLGGGQPQHF. For the CDR3, the DNA is TGTGCCAGCAGCCTAGGGGGGGGTCAGCCCCAGCATTTT.

The chain combines TRBV19 with TRBJ2-3; no clear D gene. V lost 0 bases to trimming and J lost 0 bases, with 4 bases between them. CDR1 and CDR2 from the germline V gene are LNHDA and SQIVND (reference sequence). The CDR3 has 14 amino acids. CDR3 loop: CASSIDSSTDTQYF. CDR3 sequence (DNA): TGTGCCAGTAGTATAGACTCTAGCACAGATACGCAGTATTTT. Full variable domain (remainder filled in from reference TRBV19 and TRBJ2-3): DGGITQSPKYLFRKEGQNVTLSCEQNLNHDAMYWYRQDPGQGLRLIYYSQIVNDFQKGDIAEGYSVSREKKESFPLTVTSAQKNPTAFYLCASSIDSSTDTQYFGPGTRLTVL.